These T cell receptor beta chains were read from a single sample in a study of cytomegalovirus exposure and HLA in healthy donors. Clones were sequenced by immunoSEQ multiplex PCR, and TCRdb holds only the in-frame ones, with some missing. This table holds 85,000 to 120,000 clones, about 95% found once. Specimen: PBMCs. The source is a woman younger than 35 in good health and CMV-seronegative. Each CDR3 is given with its conserved first and last residue. Each record gives: clone size, V gene, J gene, D gene, CDR3 protein, CDR3 DNA. The D gene is left open where the match is weak. Clone size is not always given. Where it is, it says once, few, many or a class for expanded clones.

clone size: once; V gene: TRBV19; J gene: TRBJ2-1; D gene: .; CDR3 protein: CASIPSDGPGEQFF; CDR3 DNA: TGTGCCAGTATCCCAAGTGATGGTCCCGGTGAGCAGTTCTTC
clone size: .; V gene: TRBV29-1; J gene: TRBJ2-3; D gene: TRBD2; CDR3 protein: CSGTGTSGRALRADTQYF; CDR3 DNA: TGCAGCGGAACCGGGACTAGCGGGAGGGCCCTACGAGCAGATACGCAGTATTTT
clone size: once; V gene: TRBV2; J gene: TRBJ2-5; D gene: .; CDR3 protein: CASSGFEPPVETQYF; CDR3 DNA: TGTGCCAGCAGTGGCTTTGAGCCTCCCGTGGAGACCCAGTACTTC
clone size: once; V gene: TRBV7-9; J gene: TRBJ2-3; D gene: TRBD2; CDR3 protein: CASSLGASGHTDTQYF; CDR3 DNA: TGTGCCAGCAGCTTAGGGGCTAGCGGGCACACAGATACGCAGTATTTT
clone size: .; V gene: TRBV5-1; J gene: TRBJ2-1; D gene: TRBD2; CDR3 protein: CASSLAGWALAGNNEQFF; CDR3 DNA: TGCGCCAGCAGCTTGGCCGGGTGGGCACTAGCGGGGAATAATGAGCAGTTCTTC
clone size: .; V gene: TRBV7-2; J gene: TRBJ1-1; D gene: .; CDR3 protein: CASSPLILSEAFF; CDR3 DNA: TGTGCCAGCAGCCCCCTAATTCTTTCTGAAGCTTTCTTT
clone size: .; V gene: TRBV7-3; J gene: TRBJ2-5; D gene: .; CDR3 protein: CASSLGGGNQETQYF; CDR3 DNA: TGTGCCAGCAGCTTAGGTGGGGGGAACCAAGAGACCCAGTACTTC
clone size: .; V gene: TRBV30; J gene: TRBJ1-4; D gene: .; CDR3 protein: CAWSPGIEKLFF; CDR3 DNA: TGTGCCTGGAGTCCCGGGATTGAAAAACTGTTTTTT
clone size: .; V gene: TRBV7-6; J gene: TRBJ1-1; D gene: .; CDR3 protein: CASSADSNTEAFF; CDR3 DNA: TGTGCCAGCAGCGCGGACAGCAACACTGAAGCTTTCTTT
clone size: once; V gene: TRBV19; J gene: TRBJ2-7; D gene: .; CDR3 protein: CASSARGGSTNYEQYF; CDR3 DNA: TGTGCCAGTAGTGCTCGTGGGGGCAGTACGAACTACGAGCAGTACTTC
clone size: .; V gene: TRBV7-2; J gene: TRBJ1-2; D gene: TRBD1; CDR3 protein: CASSARQGIGYGYTF; CDR3 DNA: TGTGCCAGCAGCGCGAGACAGGGGATTGGGTATGGCTACACCTTC
clone size: .; V gene: TRBV6-5; J gene: TRBJ2-3; D gene: TRBD2; CDR3 protein: CASSYGGRATDTQYF; CDR3 DNA: TGTGCCAGCAGTTACGGCGGGAGGGCCACAGATACGCAGTATTTT
clone size: .; V gene: TRBV14; J gene: TRBJ2-3; D gene: .; CDR3 protein: CASSQDPTDTQYF; CDR3 DNA: TGTGCCAGCAGCCAAGATCCGACAGATACGCAGTATTTT
clone size: .; V gene: TRBV9; J gene: TRBJ2-1; D gene: TRBD2; CDR3 protein: CASSALAGAGEQFF; CDR3 DNA: TGTGCCAGCAGCGCGCTAGCGGGAGCCGGTGAGCAGTTCTTC
clone size: .; V gene: TRBV6-5; J gene: TRBJ2-7; D gene: .; CDR3 protein: CASSEASRSEQYF; CDR3 DNA: TGTGCCAGCAGTGAAGCGAGTAGGAGCGAGCAGTACTTC
clone size: .; V gene: TRBV2; J gene: TRBJ1-2; D gene: .; CDR3 protein: CASTYSFGGYTF; CDR3 DNA: TGTGCCAGCACGTACAGCTTCGGAGGCTACACCTTC
clone size: .; V gene: TRBV5-4; J gene: TRBJ2-5; D gene: .; CDR3 protein: CASSGLNQETQYF; CDR3 DNA: TGTGCCAGCAGCGGACTGAATCAAGAGACCCAGTACTTC
clone size: .; V gene: TRBV4-1; J gene: TRBJ1-2; D gene: .; CDR3 protein: CASSQTTLTGNYGYTF; CDR3 DNA: TGCGCCAGCAGCCAAACGACTCTCACAGGGAACTATGGCTACACCTTC
clone size: once; V gene: TRBV10-1; J gene: TRBJ2-1; D gene: .; CDR3 protein: CASSESQGTTYNEQFF; CDR3 DNA: TGCGCCAGCAGTGAGTCTCAGGGTACTACCTACAATGAGCAGTTCTTC
clone size: .; V gene: TRBV19; J gene: TRBJ1-1; D gene: TRBD1; CDR3 protein: CASSISTGAEAFF; CDR3 DNA: TGTGCCAGTAGTATTTCTACAGGGGCTGAAGCTTTCTTT
clone size: .; V gene: TRBV7-9; J gene: TRBJ2-7; D gene: .; CDR3 protein: CASSPQGREQYF; CDR3 DNA: TGTGCCAGCAGCCCCCAGGGGCGGGAGCAGTACTTC
clone size: .; V gene: TRBV30; J gene: TRBJ1-3; D gene: TRBD1; CDR3 protein: CAWRGQGFRNTIYF; CDR3 DNA: TGTGCCTGGAGAGGACAGGGTTTTAGAAACACCATATATTTT
clone size: .; V gene: TRBV19; J gene: TRBJ1-2; D gene: TRBD1; CDR3 protein: CASIRTGGGRNYGYTF; CDR3 DNA: TGTGCCAGTATCCGCACGGGAGGGGGCCGTAACTATGGCTACACCTTC
clone size: .; V gene: TRBV27; J gene: TRBJ2-1; D gene: .; CDR3 protein: CASRARGVYNEQFF; CDR3 DNA: TGTGCCAGCAGGGCTCGGGGTGTATACAATGAGCAGTTCTTC
clone size: .; V gene: TRBV18; J gene: TRBJ2-1; D gene: TRBD1; CDR3 protein: CASSPDRVTYNEQFF; CDR3 DNA: TGTGCCAGCTCGCCCGACAGGGTTACCTACAATGAGCAGTTCTTC
clone size: .; V gene: TRBV10-3; J gene: TRBJ2-1; D gene: TRBD1; CDR3 protein: CAIRGTGEGNEQFF; CDR3 DNA: TGTGCCATCAGGGGGACAGGGGAGGGCAATGAGCAGTTCTTC
clone size: .; V gene: TRBV4-2; J gene: TRBJ2-2; D gene: .; CDR3 protein: CASSQESAWNTGELFF; CDR3 DNA: TGTGCCAGCAGCCAAGAAAGCGCCTGGAACACCGGGGAGCTGTTTTTT
clone size: .; V gene: TRBV2; J gene: TRBJ1-2; D gene: .; CDR3 protein: CASSEARQPGINYGYTF; CDR3 DNA: TGTGCCAGCAGTGAAGCGCGGCAACCAGGGATTAACTATGGCTACACCTTC
clone size: .; V gene: TRBV7-9; J gene: TRBJ1-3; D gene: .; CDR3 protein: CASTIGGLWDITIYF; CDR3 DNA: TGTGCCAGCACGATCGGCGGACTCTGGGATATAACCATATATTTT
clone size: .; V gene: TRBV5-4; J gene: TRBJ2-3; D gene: TRBD2; CDR3 protein: CASRGREAVRADTQYF; CDR3 DNA: TGTGCCAGCAGAGGGAGGGAAGCTGTTAGGGCAGATACGCAGTATTTT
clone size: .; V gene: TRBV5-1; J gene: TRBJ2-3; D gene: TRBD1; CDR3 protein: CASSPPLGTGGTDTQYF; CDR3 DNA: TGCGCCAGCAGCCCCCCCTTAGGGACAGGGGGCACAGATACGCAGTATTTT
clone size: .; V gene: TRBV5-1; J gene: TRBJ1-1; D gene: TRBD1; CDR3 protein: CASSLEGQSMNTEAFF; CDR3 DNA: TGCGCCAGCAGCTTGGAGGGACAGTCCATGAACACTGAAGCTTTCTTT
clone size: .; V gene: TRBV7-8; J gene: TRBJ2-3; D gene: TRBD1; CDR3 protein: CASSRRDRVDDTQYF; CDR3 DNA: TGTGCCAGCAGCCGGAGGGACAGGGTTGATGATACGCAGTATTTT